The rows below give T cell receptor beta chains drawn from one sample of a study of response to subunit inactivated influenza vaccine. TCRdb re-called the RT-PCR reads through MiXCR, storing one row per CDR3 protein. The data contain about 650,000 distinct CDR3 sequences, around a sixth of them singletons. This sample comprised PBMCs from blood, obtained 12 days after vaccination. The receptors were gathered from a man in his fifties or sixties who received an inactivated influenza vaccine. Each CDR3 is given with its conserved first and last residue. The D gene is left open where the match is weak. For some rows the clone size is stated as once, few or many, or as a class when expanded; others skip it.

v_call	d_call	clone_size	j_call	cdr3_aa	cdr3_nt
TRBV7-2	TRBD2	NA	TRBJ2-5	CASSFISGREETQYF	TGTGCCAGCAGCTTTATCAGCGGGAGGGAGGAGACCCAGTACTTC
TRBV5-1	NA	NA	TRBJ2-2	CASSLAETGRAGELFF	TGCGCCAGCAGCTTGGCAGAGACAGGGAGGGCCGGGGAGCTGTTTTTT
TRBV10-3	NA	few	TRBJ2-7	CAISGGGSLTEQYF	TGTGCCATCTCTGGCGGGGGCTCCTTAACCGAGCAGTACTTC
TRBV5-1	NA	few	TRBJ2-7	CASSLAVWNEQYF	TGCGCCAGCAGCTTGGCCGTATGGAACGAGCAGTACTTC
TRBV28	NA	few	TRBJ2-7	CASSHSGHWYF	TGTGCCAGCAGTCATAGCGGACATTGGTACTTC
TRBV24-1	NA	NA	TRBJ2-1	CATGGHEQFF	TGTGCCACCGGGGGGCATGAGCAGTTCTTC
TRBV27	NA	NA	TRBJ2-5	CASSSGRRRLQETQYF	TGTGCCAGCAGTTCGGGTAGAAGACGCCTTCAAGAGACCCAGTACTTC
TRBV6-1	TRBD2	NA	TRBJ2-7	CASSSRTSVEQYF	TGTGCCAGCAGCAGCCGGACTAGCGTCGAGCAGTACTTC
TRBV20-1	NA	many	TRBJ2-7	CSAKDYSASYEQYF	TGCAGTGCTAAGGATTATTCGGCCTCCTACGAGCAGTACTTC
TRBV7-8	TRBD2	NA	TRBJ2-1	CASQPSGSYNEQFF	TGTGCCAGCCAACCTAGCGGGAGCTACAATGAGCAGTTCTTC
TRBV29-1	NA	few	TRBJ2-7	CSVPQGLTYEQYF	TGCAGCGTCCCACAGGGACTAACCTACGAGCAGTACTTC
TRBV9	NA	many	TRBJ1-1	CASSVATRTVNTEAFF	TGTGCCAGCAGCGTAGCTACGAGGACAGTGAACACTGAAGCTTTCTTT
TRBV7-2	TRBD1	NA	TRBJ1-4	CASSQGQGRNEKLFF	TGTGCCAGCAGCCAAGGACAGGGCCGTAATGAAAAACTGTTTTTT
TRBV19	TRBD1	NA	TRBJ2-7	CASRDRGSLGEQYF	TGTGCCAGTAGGGACAGGGGCTCGCTCGGCGAGCAGTACTTC
TRBV12-3/TRBV12-4	TRBD1	NA	TRBJ2-1	CASTFTGVGYNEQFF	TGTGCCAGCACCTTCACAGGGGTCGGATACAATGAGCAGTTCTTC
TRBV28	NA	few	TRBJ2-7	CASNPGRGRRPYEQYF	TGTGCCAGCAACCCAGGGAGGGGGCGGCGCCCATACGAGCAGTACTTC
TRBV5-1	NA	many	TRBJ2-1	CASSSGTDDEQFF	TGCGCCAGCAGCTCCGGGACTGACGATGAGCAGTTCTTC
TRBV20-1	NA	NA	TRBJ2-1	CSAGRGRSYNEQFF	TGCAGTGCCGGGAGAGGGCGGTCCTACAATGAGCAGTTCTTC
TRBV6-6	TRBD2	few	TRBJ2-1	CASGTRHSNEQFF	TGTGCCAGCGGGACTAGGCATAGCAATGAGCAGTTCTTC
TRBV5-1	NA	NA	TRBJ2-2	CASSWSGLNTGELFF	TGCGCCAGCAGCTGGAGTGGGCTTAACACCGGGGAGCTGTTTTTT
TRBV30	TRBD2	few	TRBJ2-1	CAWSVMTSGSREQFF	TGTGCCTGGAGTGTAATGACTAGCGGGAGTCGTGAGCAGTTCTTC
TRBV11-1	NA	NA	TRBJ2-6	CASSSSVTGHSLSGANVLTF	TGTGCCAGCAGCTCGAGTGTTACGGGACACAGCCTCTCTGGGGCCAACGTCCTGACTTTC
TRBV29-1	NA	few	TRBJ1-1	CSVGGRVNTEAFF	TGCAGCGTTGGGGGCAGAGTGAACACTGAAGCTTTCTTT
TRBV5-6	NA	NA	TRBJ2-7	CASSAGQGGVYEQYF	TGTGCCAGCAGCGCCGGACAGGGAGGGGTCTACGAGCAGTACTTC
TRBV7-9	TRBD1	NA	TRBJ2-2	CASSYAGTGGVGELFF	TGTGCCAGCAGCTACGCCGGGACAGGGGGTGTCGGGGAGCTGTTTTTT
TRBV7-2	NA	few	TRBJ1-1	CASSLVRENTEAFF	TGTGCCAGCAGCTTAGTTAGAGAGAACACTGAAGCTTTCTTT